This T cell receptor (beta chain) was captured in a study of OX40 agonist ivuxolimab in advanced cancers. Looking at the study overall: The dose-escalation cohort had hepatocellular carcinoma, melanoma, renal cell or head and neck cancer. Three patients showed partial responses: one hepatocellular carcinoma and two cutaneous melanoma cases. Study-wide points: The CD4+ and CD8+ T cells in the blood had expanded clonally by week 6 at 0.1 to 3.0 mg/kg.

Autoimmune disease history or systemic immunosuppression disqualified patients. Assay used: immunoSEQ multiplex PCR; TCRdb lists only in-frame clones, some missing. Here the sample spans tens of thousands of clones, 90% being singletons. This CDR3 has 20 residues. Germline CDR1 is MNHEY and CDR2 is SMNVEV (reference sequence). J gave up 1 base and V 0 bases, and 9 bases lay outside the gene matches. This clone has just a few counts. Its antigen is not identified. The genes are TRBV27 and TRBJ2-1, with 13 bases fitting TRBD2. The specimen comprised CD4+ or CD8+ T cells sorted from blood, sampled in a trial of the OX40 agonist ivuxolimab. The origin of this receptor is an adult with an advanced solid tumor such as melanoma, head and neck, liver or kidney cancer. CDR3 bases: TGTGCCAGCAGTTTATCGGAGGAGACTAGCGGGAGGCAGTCCTACAATGAGCAGTTCTTC. As protein: CASSLSEETSGRQSYNEQFF.